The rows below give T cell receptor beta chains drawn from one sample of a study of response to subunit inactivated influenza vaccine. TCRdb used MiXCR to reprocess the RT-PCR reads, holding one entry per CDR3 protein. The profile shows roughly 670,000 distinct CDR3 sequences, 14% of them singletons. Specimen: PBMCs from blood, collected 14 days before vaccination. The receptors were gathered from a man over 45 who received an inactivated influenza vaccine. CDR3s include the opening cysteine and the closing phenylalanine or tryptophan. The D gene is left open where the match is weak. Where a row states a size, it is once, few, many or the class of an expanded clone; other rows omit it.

cdr3_nt: TGTGCCAGCAGCCGGGGGCAAGAGTACGAGCAGTACTTC; cdr3_aa: CASSRGQEYEQYF; j_call: TRBJ2-7; v_call: TRBV6-1; d_call: NA; clone_size: NA
cdr3_nt: TGCAGTGCCCTTCAAGGGGGCGATGGCTACACCTTC; cdr3_aa: CSALQGGDGYTF; j_call: TRBJ1-2; v_call: TRBV20-1; d_call: TRBD1; clone_size: NA
cdr3_nt: TGTGCCAGCAGCTTAGTTCGGGGGGCCCTAACCTACAATGAGCAGTTCTTC; cdr3_aa: CASSLVRGALTYNEQFF; j_call: TRBJ2-1; v_call: TRBV7-2; d_call: NA; clone_size: NA
cdr3_nt: TGTGCCAGCAGTATAACAGGGGGCGAGGGTGAAAAACTGTTTTTT; cdr3_aa: CASSITGGEGEKLFF; j_call: TRBJ1-4; v_call: TRBV12-3/TRBV12-4; d_call: TRBD1; clone_size: NA
cdr3_nt: TGTGCCAGCAGTACACCGGGACAGGGAGGTCAAGAGACCCAGTACTTC; cdr3_aa: CASSTPGQGGQETQYF; j_call: TRBJ2-5; v_call: TRBV28; d_call: TRBD1; clone_size: few
cdr3_nt: TGTGCCAGCAGTTACTCCCCGGGCCCATACGACGAGCAGTACTTC; cdr3_aa: CASSYSPGPYDEQYF; j_call: TRBJ2-7; v_call: TRBV6-5; d_call: NA; clone_size: few
cdr3_nt: TGCGCCAGCAGACAGGGGCAGGGGAGCACAGATACGCAGTATTTT; cdr3_aa: CASRQGQGSTDTQYF; j_call: TRBJ2-3; v_call: TRBV5-1; d_call: TRBD1; clone_size: many
cdr3_nt: TGCAGTGCGTCGGGACAGGATTTCTACAATGAGCAGTTCTTC; cdr3_aa: CSASGQDFYNEQFF; j_call: TRBJ2-1; v_call: TRBV20-1; d_call: TRBD1; clone_size: few
cdr3_nt: TGTGCCAGCTCCCTTAGGTTGTCCAGGGAAGATAGCAATCAGCCCCAGCATTTT; cdr3_aa: CASSLRLSREDSNQPQHF; j_call: TRBJ1-5; v_call: TRBV6-2/TRBV6-3; d_call: NA; clone_size: NA
cdr3_nt: TGCAGCGTTCGACAGCGCTTATACAATGAGCAGTTCTTC; cdr3_aa: CSVRQRLYNEQFF; j_call: TRBJ2-1; v_call: TRBV29-1; d_call: NA; clone_size: NA
cdr3_nt: TGTGCCAGCGGGCCCCCGGGGGAGAACACTGAAGCTTTCTTT; cdr3_aa: CASGPPGENTEAFF; j_call: TRBJ1-1; v_call: TRBV7-9; d_call: NA; clone_size: few
cdr3_nt: TGTGCCAGCAGCTCCGGGCGGGGGTCAGATACGCAGTATTTT; cdr3_aa: CASSSGRGSDTQYF; j_call: TRBJ2-3; v_call: TRBV7-2; d_call: TRBD2; clone_size: NA
cdr3_nt: TGCAGTGCTAGCCGCACTAGCGGGAGGGGGGACATTCAGTACTTC; cdr3_aa: CSASRTSGRGDIQYF; j_call: TRBJ2-4; v_call: TRBV20-1; d_call: TRBD2; clone_size: NA
cdr3_nt: TGTGCCAGCTCACCCCCCCGACAGGGACCCCTGCATTTT; cdr3_aa: CASSPPRQGPLHF; j_call: TRBJ1-5; v_call: TRBV18; d_call: TRBD1; clone_size: many
cdr3_nt: TGTGCCAGCAGTTACGAGGGGGCAGGGGAGACCCAGTACTTC; cdr3_aa: CASSYEGAGETQYF; j_call: TRBJ2-5; v_call: TRBV6-5; d_call: TRBD1; clone_size: NA
cdr3_nt: TGTGCCAGCTCAAGCCCGGGACAGCAAAAACTGTTTTTT; cdr3_aa: CASSSPGQQKLFF; j_call: TRBJ1-4; v_call: TRBV18; d_call: TRBD1; clone_size: NA
cdr3_nt: TGTGCCAGCAGCAACCGGGACGGCGGCCACACCGGGGAGCTGTTTTTT; cdr3_aa: CASSNRDGGHTGELFF; j_call: TRBJ2-2; v_call: TRBV11-3; d_call: NA; clone_size: NA